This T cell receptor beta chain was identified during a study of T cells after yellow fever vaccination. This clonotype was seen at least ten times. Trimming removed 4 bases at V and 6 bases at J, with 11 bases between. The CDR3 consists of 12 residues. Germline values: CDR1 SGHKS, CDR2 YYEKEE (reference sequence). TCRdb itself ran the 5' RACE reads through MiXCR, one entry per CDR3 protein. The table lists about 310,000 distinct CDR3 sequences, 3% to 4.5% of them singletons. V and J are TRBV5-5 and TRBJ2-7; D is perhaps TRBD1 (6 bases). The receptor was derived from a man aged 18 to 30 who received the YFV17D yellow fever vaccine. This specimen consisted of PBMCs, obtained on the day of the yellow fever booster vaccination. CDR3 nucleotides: TGTGCCAGCAGCGTAGTAGGGGGCGAGCAGTACGTC. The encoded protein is CASSVVGGEQYV.